The clone carrying this T cell receptor beta chain came up a few times. The antigen remains undetermined. Sequencing was at deep level. This table comes from immunoSEQ multiplex PCR, and its TCRdb copy is limited to in-frame clones, with some not included. The repertoire holds fewer than 800,000 clones, with about 90% as singletons. CD45RO negativity and positive selection for CCR7 defined naive CD8 cells, a population that excluded terminally differentiated effector memory CD45RA+ cells. The data stem from a study of shared clonotypes between healthy human individuals. On the study more broadly: With ages of 18 to 49, the donors were two women and a few men. Overall study results and limits: Sampling covered nothing but blood. Tissue TCR repertoires likely differ from those found in blood. Non-shared clonotypes displayed generation probabilities falling below those of clonotypes present in all four donors.

The CDR3 runs to 11 residues. The V and J ends lost 11 bases and 7 bases respectively, with 12 bases between them. Germline V gene lookup returns CDR1 SGHVS and CDR2 FQNEAQ. The receptor was isolated from a man in his thirties or forties in good health. The sample was naive CD8+ T cells sorted from blood. This chain links TRBV7-8 with TRBJ2-4; D possibly corresponds to TRBD2 (6 bases). The CDR3 DNA reads TGTGCCGTCCACCGGGGGAACATTCAGTACTTC. Translation gives CAVHRGNIQYF.